Shown below are 9 T cell receptor beta chains from a single sample sequenced in a study of identical twins. Using its own MiXCR run on the 5' RACE reads, TCRdb lists one record per CDR3 protein. Among a few hundred thousand distinct CDR3 sequences listed, around 6.5% were seen once. The sample also formed part of further work on T cells expressing NK-cell markers.

The sample was CD8+ T cells sorted from blood. The source of these receptors is a woman aged 18-29 years in good health.

The V call is TRBV3-1, the J call TRBJ1-2; TRBD1 might be the D (5 bases). V gave up 4 bases and J gave up 1 base, with 10 bases separating them. The CDR3 has 14 amino acids. Germline CDR1 LGHDT, CDR2 YNNKEL (reference sequence). CDR3 in amino acids: CASSLGTFNYGYTF. DNA of the CDR3: TGTGCCAGCAGCCTGGGGACTTTTAACTATGGCTACACCTTC.

This rearrangement joins TRBV28 to TRBJ2-3; either TRBD1 or TRBD2 may supply D (5 bases each). This CDR3 is built from 15 residues. The germline V gene has CDR1 MDHEN and CDR2 SYDVKM. The ends were cut back, 5 bases at V and 0 bases at J, with 12 bases in the middle. CDR3 sequence reads: CASSRDRDSTDTQYF. DNA for the CDR3: TGTGCCAGCAGTCGAGACCGGGACAGCACAGATACGCAGTATTTT.

V usage is TRBV19 and J usage is TRBJ2-1; possibly TRBD2 for D (6 bases). Between the trimmed V and J ends, which lost 3 bases and 0 bases, there was a span of 18 bases. Germline-derived CDR1 and CDR2 are LNHDA and SQIVND (reference sequence). This CDR3 has 18 amino acids. CDR3 in amino acids: CASSIPRRGESSYNEQFF. CDR3 bases: TGTGCCAGTAGTATCCCCAGGCGGGGCGAAAGCTCCTACAATGAGCAGTTCTTC.

This chain uses TRBV2 with TRBJ2-1; a possible D gene is TRBD1 (5 bases). The V gene lost 8 bases and the J gene lost 5 bases, with 16 bases spanning the gap. The CDR3 loop spans 14 amino acids. Germline lookup yields CDR1 SNHLY and CDR2 FYNNEI. The CDR3 coding sequence is TGTGCCAGCGCTCCCCTGGGGCCGAACAATGAGCAGTTCTTC. Encoded protein: CASAPLGPNNEQFF.

The rearrangement links TRBV10-2 to TRBJ2-7, with 8 nucleotides matching TRBD1. This CDR3 contains 12 residues. The V segment lost 9 bases and the J segment 6 bases; nucleotides outside the gene matches: 7. The germline gives CDR1 WSHSY, CDR2 SAAADI. The CDR3 bases are TGCGCCAGTACAGGGGGTCGGGTCGAGCAGTACTTC. This encodes CASTGGRVEQYF.

This clonotype has ten or more counts. V usage is TRBV10-3 and J usage is TRBJ2-2; no clear D. The V and J ends lost 2 bases and 8 bases respectively, with 3 bases between them. Per the germline V gene, CDR1 is ENHRY and CDR2 is SYGVKD. The CDR3 contains 11 residues. The CDR3: CAISEAGELFF. For the CDR3, the DNA is TGTGCCATCAGTGAGGCTGGGGAGCTGTTTTTT.

This clonotype was recorded at least ten times. The V and J genes are TRBV6-2 or TRBV6-3 and TRBJ2-7; D could derive from TRBD1 or TRBD2 (5 bases each). Trimming pared 4 bases from V and 4 bases from J, leaving 17 bases between. The CDR3 has 15 residues. The germline V gene encodes CDR1 MNHEY and CDR2 SVGEGT. The chain's CDR3 is CASSSAGTAGYEQYF. In DNA form, the CDR3 reads TGTGCCAGCAGTTCCGCCGGGACGGCCGGTTACGAGCAGTACTTC.

This clonotype was seen repeatedly, ten times or more. The chain is built from TRBV27 and TRBJ2-5; tentatively, D is TRBD1 or TRBD2 (6 bases each). Trimming pared 7 bases from V and 7 bases from J, leaving 22 bases between. CDR3 size: 15 residues. The V gene's germline CDR1 is MNHEY and CDR2 SMNVEV (reference sequence). The CDR3 reads CASTKMAPGAGTQYF. CDR3 sequence (DNA): TGTGCCAGCACAAAGATGGCCCCGGGGGCAGGGACCCAGTACTTC.

This clonotype was observed a few times. The V and J genes are TRBV4-1 and TRBJ2-1; D unclear. V was clipped by 0 bases and J by 5 bases, with 17 bases between them. Looked up from germline, CDR1 is MGHRA and CDR2 is YSYEKL. This CDR3 contains 17 residues. The CDR3 DNA is TGCGCCAGCAGCCAAGAGTCTCTGACGGTGATGGACAATGAGCAGTTCTTC. Amino acids: CASSQESLTVMDNEQFF.